The entry that follows covers one T cell receptor (beta chain) sequence. Its antigen is not identified. This CDR3 is built from 18 residues. Germline V CDR1 and CDR2: MGHRA, YSYEKL. The trim removed 3 bases at V and 0 bases at J, leaving 8 bases unmatched. These data belong to a study of blood T cells in healthy people across ages. A second PCR of 7 to 11 cycles used a sample-barcoded 5' primer and a J-beta primer mix. TCRdb reprocessed the 5' RACE reads with MiXCR, giving one entry per CDR3 protein. The sample lists about 1.6 million distinct CDR3 sequences, 30% to 35% seen once, with 11% in the top ten. Whole-study findings and limits: While age rose, TCR beta diversity per million T cells dropped in a roughly linear way.

Sequenced input: blood. The origin of this receptor is a woman in her thirties in good health. This chain uses TRBV4-1 with TRBJ2-3; 11 bases align to TRBD2. The CDR3 bases are TGCGCCAGCAGCCATCAACTAGCGGGGGCCATTAGCACAGATACGCAGTATTTT. This encodes CASSHQLAGAISTDTQYF.